This T cell receptor beta chain is drawn from a study of response to subunit inactivated influenza vaccine (dated by TCRdb to 2016 to 2019). A note on the overall study: To follow how T cells responded to a trivalent subunit inactivated influenza vaccine, the researchers relied on deep quantitative profiling of the T cell receptor repertoire. Study-wide conclusions, independent of this receptor: The authors proposed that each seasonal influenza vaccination may bring in only a limited number of new T cells.

Preparation of the library involved RT-PCR. These reads were obtained on an Illumina HiSeq 2500. The public reads were reanalyzed by TCRdb: fastp trimming at Q25, MiXCR alignment, in-frame beta chains only. Every entry covers one CDR3 protein and lists the most common genes and DNA from its rows. For this sample there are about 800,000 distinct CDR3 sequences; 21% appear just once. Together, the top ten hold 9.5% to 13% of the sample. In the case of this clonotype: Its antigen specificity is not known. Base qualities are not provided; no much larger clone lies one nucleotide away.

The sample consisted of PBMCs from blood, taken roughly 5 days after vaccination. The TCR was taken from a man aged 50-60 years who received an inactivated influenza vaccine. Donor details come from another sample of the same person, matched by shared clones.

CDR3 region: CAWSGYQMNTGELFF. The nucleotide sequence reads as follows: TGTGCCTGGAGTGGATATCAAATGAACACCGGGGAGCTGTTTTTT. The chain employs TRBV30 and TRBJ2-2; there is no confident call for the D gene. Looking up the germline V gene (reference sequence) yields CDR1 GTSNPN and CDR2 SVGIG. The CDR3 covers 15 residues, taking in both the cysteine and the phenylalanine. Solely the CDR3 DNA is kept, with 45 bases framed from the first base. V loses 1 base, J loses 1 base, and the germline ends lie 10 bases apart.